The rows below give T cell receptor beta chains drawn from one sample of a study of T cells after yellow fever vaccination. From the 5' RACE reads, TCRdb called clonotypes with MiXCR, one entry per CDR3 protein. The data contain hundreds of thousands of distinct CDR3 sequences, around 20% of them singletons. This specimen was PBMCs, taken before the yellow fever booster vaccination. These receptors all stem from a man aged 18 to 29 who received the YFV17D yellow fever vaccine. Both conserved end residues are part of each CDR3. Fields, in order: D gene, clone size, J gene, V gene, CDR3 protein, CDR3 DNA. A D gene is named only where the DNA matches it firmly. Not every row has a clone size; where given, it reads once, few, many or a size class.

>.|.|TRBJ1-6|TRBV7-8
CASSFLDWNSPLHF
TGTGCCAGCAGCTTTTTAGACTGGAATTCACCCCTCCACTTT
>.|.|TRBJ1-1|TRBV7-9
CASSRRPGPNTEAFF
TGTGCCAGCAGCCGCCGGCCGGGTCCGAACACTGAAGCTTTCTTT
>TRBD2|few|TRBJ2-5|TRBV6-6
CASRARGDHETQYF
TGTGCCAGCAGAGCCCGGGGGGATCACGAGACCCAGTACTTC
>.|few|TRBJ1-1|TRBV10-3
CAISESGGLGTFF
TGTGCCATCAGTGAGTCAGGAGGGCTCGGAACTTTCTTT
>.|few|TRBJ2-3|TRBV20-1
CSAWDSPSTDTQYF
TGCAGTGCTTGGGACTCCCCGAGCACAGATACGCAGTATTTT
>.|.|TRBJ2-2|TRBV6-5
CASSYSGVGELIF
TGTGCCAGCAGTTACTCGGGAGTCGGGGAGCTGATTTTT
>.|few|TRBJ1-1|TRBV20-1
CSAEATGTEAFF
TGCAGTGCTGAGGCTACCGGGACAGAAGCTTTCTTT
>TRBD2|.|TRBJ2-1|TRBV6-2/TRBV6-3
CASSGAGGPSSEQFF
TGTGCCAGCAGTGGGGCGGGGGGGCCTTCTAGTGAGCAGTTCTTC
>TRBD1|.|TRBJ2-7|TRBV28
CASSTTGASAEQYF
TGTGCCAGCAGTACCACAGGGGCTTCCGCCGAGCAGTACTTC
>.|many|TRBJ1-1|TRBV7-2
CASSLPLQGSEAFF
TGTGCCAGCAGCTTACCCCTACAGGGCTCTGAAGCTTTCTTT
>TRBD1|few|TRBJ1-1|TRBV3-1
CASSPGTGVGTEAFF
TGTGCCAGCAGCCCCGGGACAGGGGTTGGGACTGAAGCTTTCTTT
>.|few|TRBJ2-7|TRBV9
CASSVWGLRDEQYF
TGTGCCAGCAGCGTTTGGGGGCTGAGGGACGAGCAGTACTTC
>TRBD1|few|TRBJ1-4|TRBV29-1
CSATDREDEKLFF
TGCAGCGCTACGGACAGGGAAGATGAAAAACTGTTTTTT
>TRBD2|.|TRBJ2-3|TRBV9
CASSPWGRGGADTQYF
TGTGCCAGCAGCCCCTGGGGGCGGGGGGGCGCAGATACGCAGTATTTT
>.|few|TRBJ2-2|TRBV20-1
CSAPKPLGASTGELFF
TGCAGTGCTCCAAAACCCCTGGGGGCGAGTACCGGGGAGCTGTTTTTT
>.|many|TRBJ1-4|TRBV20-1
CSARGVQNEKLFF
TGCAGTGCTAGGGGAGTACAGAATGAAAAACTGTTTTTT
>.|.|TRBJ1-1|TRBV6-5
CASSQGMGNTEAFF
TGTGCCAGCAGCCAAGGGATGGGAAATACTGAAGCTTTCTTT
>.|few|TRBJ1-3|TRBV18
CASSQTVTYTSGNTIYF
TGTGCCAGCTCCCAGACGGTTACTTACACCTCTGGAAACACCATATATTTT
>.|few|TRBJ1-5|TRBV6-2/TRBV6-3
CASSSTRILNQPQHF
TGTGCCAGCAGTTCGACCCGAATCCTCAATCAGCCCCAGCATTTT
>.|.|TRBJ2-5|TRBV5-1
CASSLGRDSLNQETQYF
TGCGCCAGCAGCTTGGGGCGGGACTCACTCAATCAGGAGACCCAGTACTTC
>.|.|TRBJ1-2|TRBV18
CASSPSDYYGYTF
TGTGCCAGCTCACCATCGGACTACTATGGCTACACCTTC
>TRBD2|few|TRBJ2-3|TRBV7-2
CASSLGGSGGAFSTQYF
TGTGCCAGCAGCTTAGGTGGGAGCGGGGGGGCCTTCTCTACGCAGTATTTT
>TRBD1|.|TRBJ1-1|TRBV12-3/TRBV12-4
CASSLFPPDREAFF
TGTGCCAGCAGTTTATTCCCCCCTGACAGGGAGGCTTTCTTT
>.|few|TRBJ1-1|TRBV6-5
CASSYSIPARGTEAFF
TGTGCCAGCAGTTACTCGATTCCCGCCAGGGGTACTGAAGCTTTCTTT
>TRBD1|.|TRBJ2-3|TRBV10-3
CAISETLGQGADTQYF
TGTGCCATCAGTGAGACCTTGGGACAGGGGGCAGATACGCAGTATTTT
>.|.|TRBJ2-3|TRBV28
CASSLLVAKPDTQYF
TGTGCCAGCAGTTTATTGGTAGCGAAACCAGATACGCAGTATTTT
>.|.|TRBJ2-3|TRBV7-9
CASSLNLGGNVDTQYF
TGTGCCAGCAGCCTTAATTTGGGGGGCAACGTGGATACGCAGTATTTT
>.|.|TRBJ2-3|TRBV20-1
CSASVHGGSADTQYF
TGCAGTGCTAGTGTTCACGGGGGCTCGGCAGATACGCAGTATTTT
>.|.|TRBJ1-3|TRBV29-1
CSVVSDSGNTIYF
TGCAGCGTTGTCTCAGACTCTGGAAACACCATATATTTT
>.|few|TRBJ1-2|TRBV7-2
CASSLGNYYGYTF
TGTGCCAGCAGCTTAGGAAACTACTATGGCTACACCTTC
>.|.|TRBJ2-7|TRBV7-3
CASSLTPAYEQYF
TGTGCCAGCAGCTTAACCCCGGCCTACGAGCAGTACTTC
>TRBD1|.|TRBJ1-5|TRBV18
CASSPTGTGVYQPQHF
TGTGCCAGCTCCCCGACCGGGACAGGGGTCTACCAGCCCCAGCATTTT
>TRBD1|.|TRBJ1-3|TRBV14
CASSRPGQGFGNTIYF
TGTGCCAGCAGCCGACCGGGACAGGGGTTTGGAAACACCATATATTTT
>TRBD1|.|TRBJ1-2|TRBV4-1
CASSQFPGQRLRSYTF
TGCGCCAGCAGCCAATTCCCGGGACAGAGGTTGAGGAGCTACACCTTC
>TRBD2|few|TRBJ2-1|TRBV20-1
CSARVLAGGLHEQFF
TGCAGTGCTAGAGTGCTAGCGGGGGGCCTTCATGAGCAGTTCTTC
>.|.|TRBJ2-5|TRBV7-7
CASSLHPAGQPGTQYF
TGTGCTAGCAGCTTACACCCAGCGGGACAACCCGGGACCCAGTACTTC
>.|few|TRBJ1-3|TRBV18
CASSPQYSGNTIYF
TGTGCCAGCTCACCCCAGTACTCTGGAAACACCATATATTTT
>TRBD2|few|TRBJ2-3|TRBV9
CASSVGGSGGLTDTQYF
TGTGCCAGCAGCGTAGGAGGTAGCGGGGGACTCACAGATACGCAGTATTTT
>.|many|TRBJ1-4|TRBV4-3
CASSQDRQVGNEKLFF
TGCGCCAGCAGCCAAGATCGACAGGTCGGGAATGAAAAACTGTTTTTT
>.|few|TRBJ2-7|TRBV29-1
CSAEQGPYEQYF
TGCAGCGCTGAACAGGGTCCCTACGAGCAGTACTTC
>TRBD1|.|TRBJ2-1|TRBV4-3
CASSQAGQENNEQFF
TGCGCCAGCAGCCAAGCGGGACAGGAGAACAATGAGCAGTTCTTC
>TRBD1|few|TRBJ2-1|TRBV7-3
CASSSGETGHNEQFF
TGTGCCAGCAGCTCAGGAGAGACAGGGCACAATGAGCAGTTCTTC
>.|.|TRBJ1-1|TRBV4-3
CASSQERFLGTEAFF
TGCGCCAGCAGCCAAGAACGGTTTTTAGGCACTGAAGCTTTCTTT
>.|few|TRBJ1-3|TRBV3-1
CASSRKVHSGNTIYF
TGTGCCAGCAGCAGAAAGGTACACTCTGGAAACACCATATATTTT
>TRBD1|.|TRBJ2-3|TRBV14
CASTPGQGTDTQYF
TGTGCCAGCACTCCCGGACAGGGCACAGATACGCAGTATTTT
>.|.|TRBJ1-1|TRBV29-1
CSVALQEDTEAFF
TGCAGCGTTGCCTTACAGGAGGACACTGAAGCTTTCTTT
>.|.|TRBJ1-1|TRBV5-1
CASSAKVDTMNTEAFF
TGCGCCAGCAGCGCAAAGGTCGATACAATGAACACTGAAGCTTTCTTT
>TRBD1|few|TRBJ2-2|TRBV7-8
CASSLGQRSTGELFF
TGTGCCAGCAGCCTGGGACAGCGTTCCACCGGGGAGCTGTTTTTT
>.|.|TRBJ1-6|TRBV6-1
CAIQDTDNSPLHF
TGTGCCATCCAGGACACAGATAATTCACCCCTCCACTTT
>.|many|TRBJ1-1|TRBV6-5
CASRRGATEAFF
TGTGCCAGCAGAAGGGGGGCCACTGAAGCTTTCTTT
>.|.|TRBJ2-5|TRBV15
CATRHPSGETQYF
TGTGCCACCAGGCACCCCTCAGGGGAGACCCAGTACTTC
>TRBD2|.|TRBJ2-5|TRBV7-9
CASSLPGGSQETQYF
TGTGCCAGCAGCTTACCGGGCGGGAGTCAAGAGACCCAGTACTTC
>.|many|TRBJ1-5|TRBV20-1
CSARGSDYSNQPQHF
TGCAGTGCTAGAGGGAGTGACTATAGCAATCAGCCCCAGCATTTT
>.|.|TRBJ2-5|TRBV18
CASSPRPEETQYF
TGTGCCAGCTCACCACGTCCGGAAGAGACCCAGTACTTC